A selection of T cell receptor beta chains follows, all from one sample in a study of cytomegalovirus exposure and HLA in healthy donors. Some clones are missing from TCRdb's copy, which holds only in-frame ones; the method was immunoSEQ multiplex PCR. The data contain about 160,000 clones, 65% to 85% of them singletons. Source material: PBMCs. All receptors come from a male donor in good health and CMV-seropositive. Each CDR3 is given with its conserved first and last residue. A D gene is named only where the DNA matches it firmly. Expanded clones are given a class, and other clones once, few, many or no size at all.

14	TRBV14	TRBJ2-5	TRBD2	NA	TGTGCCAGCAGCTTGGGACTACCAGAAGAGACCCAGTACTTC	CASSLGLPEETQYF
12	TRBV30	TRBJ2-5	NA	NA	TGTGCCTGGAGTGTGGTAGGGACTGTGGGGTACTTC	CAWSVVGTVGYF
17	TRBV19	TRBJ2-6	NA	NA	TGTGCCAGTAGTATCCCCCGTACAGTTTCTGGGGCCAACGTCCTGACTTTC	CASSIPRTVSGANVLTF
14	TRBV9	TRBJ2-7	NA	NA	TGTGCCAGCAGCCGCCTCGGGCGGGTCTACGAGCAGTACTTC	CASSRLGRVYEQYF
17	TRBV28	TRBJ1-3	NA	NA	TGTGCCAGCAGTCCAGGGCGGAGGGGTAGCTCTGGAAACACCATATATTTT	CASSPGRRGSSGNTIYF
13	TRBV18	TRBJ2-1	NA	NA	TGTGCCAGCTCCCCCCTAATGCACAATGAGCAGTTCTTC	CASSPLMHNEQFF
14	TRBV15	TRBJ2-2	TRBD2	NA	TGTGCCACCAGCAGAGTTTTAGGGGCGGGGGATCTGTTTTTT	CATSRVLGAGDLFF
15	TRBV4-2	TRBJ2-3	NA	NA	TGTGCCAGCAGCCAAGGTGCGGGTTCCACAGATACGCAGTATTTT	CASSQGAGSTDTQYF
13	TRBV6-6	TRBJ1-1	NA	NA	TGTGCCAGCAGCCTAAGTAAGAACACTGAAGCTTTCTTT	CASSLSKNTEAFF
14	TRBV14	TRBJ2-7	NA	NA	TGTGCCAGCAGCCAAGACTTTAGCTCCTACGAGCAGTACTTC	CASSQDFSSYEQYF
14	TRBV28	TRBJ1-6	NA	NA	TGTGCCAGTACAAACGCGAGTGACTATTCACCCCTCCACTTT	CASTNASDYSPLHF
15	TRBV29-1	TRBJ2-7	NA	NA	TGCAGCGTTGAAGATCCTTCGGGAGAATCGTACGAGCAGTACTTC	CSVEDPSGESYEQYF
14	TRBV4-1	TRBJ2-7	TRBD2	NA	TGCGCCAGCAGCCAACTAGCGGGAGTCTACGAGCAGTACTTC	CASSQLAGVYEQYF
13	TRBV7-2	TRBJ2-1	NA	NA	TGTGCCAGCAGCTTATTACTTACCAATGAGCAGTTCTTC	CASSLLLTNEQFF
13	TRBV21-1	TRBJ2-5	NA	few	TGTGCCAGCAGCTTCGGACAGGAAGAGACCCAGTACTTC	CASSFGQEETQYF
17	TRBV14	TRBJ1-3	NA	NA	TGTGCCAGCAGCCAAGATCACGGACAAAACTCTGGAAACACCATATATTTT	CASSQDHGQNSGNTIYF
15	TRBV28	TRBJ2-6	NA	NA	TGTGCCAGCAGTTTCCGCGGGATTGGGGCCAACGTCCTGACTTTC	CASSFRGIGANVLTF
14	TRBV2	TRBJ1-4	NA	NA	TGTGCCAGCATCGGGCGGGCATCCGGTGGAAAACTGTTTTTT	CASIGRASGGKLFF
15	TRBV13	TRBJ2-5	NA	NA	TGTGCCAGCAGCCGGCGGATGCCCGGTGAAGAGACCCAGTACTTC	CASSRRMPGEETQYF
13	TRBV4-1	TRBJ2-1	NA	NA	TGCGCCAGCAGCCTACCTACCTCCAATGAGCAGTTCTTC	CASSLPTSNEQFF
15	TRBV11-3	TRBJ2-5	TRBD1	NA	TGTGCCAGCCGCTCAGGGACAGGAGGCGGGGAGACCCAGTACTTC	CASRSGTGGGETQYF
14	TRBV7-3	TRBJ1-6	TRBD1	NA	TGTGCCAGCAGCCGACAGGGATCCAATTCACCCCTCCACTTT	CASSRQGSNSPLHF
14	TRBV5-1	TRBJ1-1	NA	NA	TGCGCCAGCAGGAAACAGGGCATGAACACTGAAGCTTTCTTT	CASRKQGMNTEAFF
16	TRBV19	TRBJ2-4	NA	NA	TGTGCCAGTAGTATCCGAGGGATAAAAGAGGCAAACATTCAGTACTTC	CASSIRGIKEANIQYF
15	TRBV7-9	TRBJ1-4	TRBD1	NA	TGTGCCAGCAGCTTGGGACAGGGGCACCATGAAAAACTGTTTTTT	CASSLGQGHHEKLFF
15	TRBV10-3	TRBJ2-7	NA	NA	TGTGCCATCAGCCGGACACTTGACAACTCCTACGAGCAGTACTTC	CAISRTLDNSYEQYF
15	TRBV19	TRBJ1-5	TRBD1	NA	TGTGCCAGTGATCAGGGGGCGGGTAGCAATCAGCCCCAGCATTTT	CASDQGAGSNQPQHF
18	TRBV9	TRBJ2-3	TRBD2	NA	TGTGCCAGCAGCGTAGAATGGGGGACTAGCGGGAAGGCAGATACGCAGTATTTT	CASSVEWGTSGKADTQYF
15	TRBV6-1	TRBJ1-6	TRBD1	NA	TGTGCCAGCAGTGCGGACAGGTCCTATAATTCACCCCTCCACTTT	CASSADRSYNSPLHF
13	TRBV28	TRBJ1-2	NA	NA	TGTGCCAGCAGTTTAAATGGGCCTAATGGCTACACCTTC	CASSLNGPNGYTF
17	TRBV4-3	TRBJ2-7	NA	NA	TGCGCCAGCAGCCGCCGCCAGGGGGAGTGGGGGGCCTACGAGCAGTACTTC	CASSRRQGEWGAYEQYF
13	TRBV13	TRBJ2-7	NA	NA	TGTGCCAGCAGCTTAGCCCCCGACAACGAGCAGTACTTC	CASSLAPDNEQYF
14	TRBV5-4	TRBJ2-7	TRBD1	NA	TGTGCCAGCAGCTTAATGGGACAGCTCTACGAGCAGTACTTC	CASSLMGQLYEQYF
15	TRBV4-2	TRBJ1-4	NA	few	TGTGCCAGCAGCCAAGAACTGGCAACTAATGAAAAACTGTTTTTT	CASSQELATNEKLFF
14	TRBV27	TRBJ1-1	TRBD1	NA	TGTGCCAGCAGTTACGGGACAGGGGGCACTGAAGCTTTCTTT	CASSYGTGGTEAFF
15	TRBV7-2	TRBJ1-5	TRBD1	NA	TGTGCCAGCAGCAGGGACAGGGGGCTCAATCAGCCCCAGCATTTT	CASSRDRGLNQPQHF
14	TRBV4-3	TRBJ2-7	NA	NA	TGCGCCAGCAGCCCCGCCAGCGGTTCCTACGAGCAGTACTTC	CASSPASGSYEQYF
18	TRBV28	TRBJ1-5	NA	few	TGTGCCAGCAGTATATCAAAGGACAGTCGGATCAGCAATCAGCCCCAGCATTTT	CASSISKDSRISNQPQHF
16	TRBV6-1	TRBJ1-2	NA	NA	TGTGCCAGCAGTGAAACCCTCGGCAGCGCCCACTTTGGCTACACCTTC	CASSETLGSAHFGYTF
15	TRBV28	TRBJ2-7	TRBD2	few	TGTGCCAGCAGTTTCGGACTAGCGAGTTCCTACGAGCAGTACTTC	CASSFGLASSYEQYF
14	TRBV28	TRBJ2-4	NA	NA	TGTGCCAGCAATCCTAGGCCCGATTGGGACATTCAGTACTTC	CASNPRPDWDIQYF
13	TRBV28	TRBJ1-2	NA	NA	TGTGCCAGCGGTCCTGGGCAGGCCCAGGGCTACACCTTC	CASGPGQAQGYTF
15	TRBV11-3	TRBJ2-3	NA	NA	TGTGCCAGCAGCTTAGACCCGCGGGAAACAGATACGCAGTATTTT	CASSLDPRETDTQYF
13	TRBV19	TRBJ1-1	NA	once	TGTGCCAGTGCCCCGACTGGGGAGACTGAAGCTTTCTTT	CASAPTGETEAFF
15	TRBV28	TRBJ1-2	NA	NA	TGTGCCAGCACCCCGGGGGGGGTAGGTGGCTATGGCTACACCTTC	CASTPGGVGGYGYTF
16	TRBV5-1	TRBJ2-1	TRBD2	once	TGCGCCAGCAGCTTTTCTCTAGCGGGAGGGCTCTCTGAGCAGTTCTTC	CASSFSLAGGLSEQFF
15	TRBV28	TRBJ2-7	NA	NA	TGTGCCAGCAGTTATACGACAGGCAAACCCTACGAGCAGTACTTC	CASSYTTGKPYEQYF